This T cell receptor (beta chain) was sequenced during a study of blood T cell repertoires in COVID-19. The overall study: Samples of COVID-19 (acute and convalescent) were obtained from the United States, Italy and Spain. PBMCs, B-cell-depleted T cells, or T cells were the source of the cDNA or gDNA that made up the material.

Trimming cost V 6 bases and J 7 bases, with 10 bases left between them. This CDR3 comprises 12 residues. This clone was counted between two and nine times. Measured with immunoSEQ multiplex PCR; TCRdb has only the in-frame clones, and not every one. The sample consists of approximately 85,000 clones, just over 85% of them appearing once. V is TRBV12-3 or TRBV12-4 and J is TRBJ1-5; D perhaps matches TRBD1 (6 bases). The TCR sequence derives from a woman older than 75 in a cohort sampled during active or convalescent COVID-19. Sequenced sample: peripheral blood. CDR3 residues: CASSNRDQPQHF. Written as DNA, the CDR3 is TGTGCCAGCAGCAACAGGGACCAGCCCCAGCATTTT.